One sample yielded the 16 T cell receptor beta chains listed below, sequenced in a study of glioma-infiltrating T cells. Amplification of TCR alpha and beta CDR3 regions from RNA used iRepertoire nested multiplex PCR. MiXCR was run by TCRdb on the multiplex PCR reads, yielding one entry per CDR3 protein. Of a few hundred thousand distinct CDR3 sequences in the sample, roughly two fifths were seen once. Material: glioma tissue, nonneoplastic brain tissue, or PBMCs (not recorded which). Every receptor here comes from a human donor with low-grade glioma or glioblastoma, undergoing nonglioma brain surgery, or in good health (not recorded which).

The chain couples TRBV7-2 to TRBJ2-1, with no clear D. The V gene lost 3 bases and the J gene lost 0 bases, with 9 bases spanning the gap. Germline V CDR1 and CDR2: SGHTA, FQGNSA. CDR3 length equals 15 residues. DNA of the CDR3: TGTGCCAGCAGCTTCCTTCCAAGCTCCTACAATGAGCAGTTCTTC. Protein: CASSFLPSSYNEQFF.

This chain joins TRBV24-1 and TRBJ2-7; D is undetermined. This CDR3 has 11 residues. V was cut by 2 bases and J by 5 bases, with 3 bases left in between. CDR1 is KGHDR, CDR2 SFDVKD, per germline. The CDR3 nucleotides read TGTGCCACCAGTGATTCCCACGAGCAGTACTTC. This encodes CATSDSHEQYF.

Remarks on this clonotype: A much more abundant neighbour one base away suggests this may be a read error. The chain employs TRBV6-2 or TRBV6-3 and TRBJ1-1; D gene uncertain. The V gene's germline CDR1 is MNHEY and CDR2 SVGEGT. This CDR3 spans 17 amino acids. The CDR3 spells CAGSYTPGSDKYTEAFF. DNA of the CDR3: TGTGCCGGCAGTTACACCCCAGGTTCAGATAAATACACTGAAGCTTTCTTT.

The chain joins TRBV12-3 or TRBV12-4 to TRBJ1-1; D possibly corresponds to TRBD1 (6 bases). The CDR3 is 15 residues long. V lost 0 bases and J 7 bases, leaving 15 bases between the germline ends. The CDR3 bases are TGTGCCAGCAGTTTAGCGCCCAGGGGAAATGATGAAGCTTTCTTT. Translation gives CASSLAPRGNDEAFF.

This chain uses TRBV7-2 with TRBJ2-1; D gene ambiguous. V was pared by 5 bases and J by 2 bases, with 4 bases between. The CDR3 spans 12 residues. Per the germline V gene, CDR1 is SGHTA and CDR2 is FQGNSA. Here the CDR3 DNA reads TGTGCCAGCAGCCGACCCTACAATGAGCAGTTCTTC. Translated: CASSRPYNEQFF.

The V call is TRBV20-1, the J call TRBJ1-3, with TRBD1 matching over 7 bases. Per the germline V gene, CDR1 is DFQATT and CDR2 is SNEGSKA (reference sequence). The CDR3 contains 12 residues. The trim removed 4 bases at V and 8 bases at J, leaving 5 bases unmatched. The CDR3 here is CSAKGGKDTIYF. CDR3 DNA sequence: TGCAGTGCTAAAGGGGGCAAGGACACCATATATTTT.

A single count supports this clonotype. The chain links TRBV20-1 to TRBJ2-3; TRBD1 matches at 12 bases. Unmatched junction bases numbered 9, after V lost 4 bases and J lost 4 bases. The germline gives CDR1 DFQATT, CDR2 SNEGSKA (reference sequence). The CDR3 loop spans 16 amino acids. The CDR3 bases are TGCAGTGCTAACCACCCGGGACAGGGGGCCGCAGATACGCAGTATTTT. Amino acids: CSANHPGQGAADTQYF.

The CDR3 nucleotides are TGCGCCAGCAGCCCTCAAGGGACTAGTTTTGGTGAGCAGTTCTTC. This codes for CASSPQGTSFGEQFF. The chain links TRBV5-1 to TRBJ2-1; 8 bases are shared with TRBD2. The CDR3 runs to 15 residues. CDR1 and CDR2 (germline): SGHRS, YFSETQ. After removal of 4 bases from V and 9 bases from J, the junction contained 12 bases not matched to a gene.

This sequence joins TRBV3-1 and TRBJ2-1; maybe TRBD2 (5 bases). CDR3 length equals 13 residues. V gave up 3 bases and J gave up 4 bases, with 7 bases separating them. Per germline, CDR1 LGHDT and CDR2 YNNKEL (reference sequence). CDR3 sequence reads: CASSQTGYNEQFF. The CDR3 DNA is TGTGCCAGCAGCCAGACGGGGTACAATGAGCAGTTCTTC.

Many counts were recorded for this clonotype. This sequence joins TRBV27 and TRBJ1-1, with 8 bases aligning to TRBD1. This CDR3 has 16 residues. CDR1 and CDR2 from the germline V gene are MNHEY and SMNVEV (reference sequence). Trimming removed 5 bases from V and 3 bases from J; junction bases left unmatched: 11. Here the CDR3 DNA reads TGTGCCAGCAGTCCAACCTGGACAGGGAGGGACACTGAAGCTTTCTTT. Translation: CASSPTWTGRDTEAFF.

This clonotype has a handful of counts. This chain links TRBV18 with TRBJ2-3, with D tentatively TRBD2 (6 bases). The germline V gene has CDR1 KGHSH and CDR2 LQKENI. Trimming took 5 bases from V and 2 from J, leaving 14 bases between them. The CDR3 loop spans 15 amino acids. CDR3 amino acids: CASSTRTTSTDTQYF. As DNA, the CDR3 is TGTGCCAGCTCAACTCGGACTACCTCCACAGATACGCAGTATTTT.

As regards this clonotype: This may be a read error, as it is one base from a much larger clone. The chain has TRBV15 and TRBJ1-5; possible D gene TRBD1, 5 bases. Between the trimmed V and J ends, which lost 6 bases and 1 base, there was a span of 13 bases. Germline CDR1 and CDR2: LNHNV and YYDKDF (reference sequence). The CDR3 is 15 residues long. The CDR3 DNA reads TGTGCCACCAGACCGGGACGGCTGAGCAATCAGCCCCAGCATTTT. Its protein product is CATRPGRLSNQPQHF.

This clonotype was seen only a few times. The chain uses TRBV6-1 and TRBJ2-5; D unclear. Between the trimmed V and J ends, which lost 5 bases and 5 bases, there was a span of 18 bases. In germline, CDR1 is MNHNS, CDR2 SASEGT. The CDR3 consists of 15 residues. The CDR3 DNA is TGTGCCAGCAGTTCACCGGGCTCCCGTGGGGAGACCCAGTACTTC. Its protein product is CASSSPGSRGETQYF.

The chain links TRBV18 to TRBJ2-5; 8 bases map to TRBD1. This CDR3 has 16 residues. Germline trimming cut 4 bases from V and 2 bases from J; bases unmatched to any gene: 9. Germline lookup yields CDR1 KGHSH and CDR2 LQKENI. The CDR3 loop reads CASSQGLNRGQETQYF. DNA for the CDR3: TGTGCCAGCTCACAAGGATTAAACAGGGGGCAAGAGACCCAGTACTTC.

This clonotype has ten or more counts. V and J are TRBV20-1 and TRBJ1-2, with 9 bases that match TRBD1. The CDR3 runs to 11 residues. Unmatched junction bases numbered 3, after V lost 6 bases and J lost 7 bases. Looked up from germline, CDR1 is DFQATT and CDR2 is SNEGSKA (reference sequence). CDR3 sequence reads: CSATTGGGYTF. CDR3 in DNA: TGCAGTGCAACGACAGGGGGTGGCTACACCTTC.

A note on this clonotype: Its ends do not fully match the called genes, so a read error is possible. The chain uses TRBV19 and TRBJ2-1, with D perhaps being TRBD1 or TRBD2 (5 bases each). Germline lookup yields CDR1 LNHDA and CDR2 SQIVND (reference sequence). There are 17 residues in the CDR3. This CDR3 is CASSPNLPSGLYNGQFF. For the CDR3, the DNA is TGTGCCAGTAGTCCGAACTTGCCATCGGGGCTCTACAATGGGCAGTTCTTC.